Following are 13 T cell receptor beta chains from one sample sequenced in a study of T cell responses to AZD1222 COVID-19 vaccine. TCRdb's table, derived via immunoSEQ multiplex PCR, lists solely in-frame clones and lacks some. The sample shows roughly 84,000 clones, 70% to 90% of them seen only once. The source material was peripheral blood, sampled 28 days after the second AZD1222 dose. These receptors were obtained from an adult who received the AZD1222 COVID-19 vaccine.

The chain recombines TRBV30 with TRBJ1-5, with D perhaps TRBD1 (5 bases). This CDR3 comprises 13 residues. The germline V gene has CDR1 GTSNPN and CDR2 SVGIG (reference sequence). V was pared by 2 bases and J by 5 bases, with 10 bases between. The CDR3 DNA is TGTGCCTGGAGTTTAGGGGATCATCAGCCCCAGCATTTT. Amino acids: CAWSLGDHQPQHF.

V is TRBV7-8 and J is TRBJ1-1, with D uncertain. CDR1 and CDR2 from the germline V gene are SGHVS and FQNEAQ. The V end lost 0 bases, the J end lost 4 bases, and 6 bases lay between the germline ends. There are 13 residues in the CDR3. The CDR3 here is CASSLASVTEAFF. The CDR3 DNA reads TGTGCCAGCAGCTTAGCGTCCGTCACTGAAGCTTTCTTT. Based on the CDR3 plus reference TRBV7-8 and TRBJ1-1, the full variable domain is GAGVSQSPRYKVAKRGQDVALRCDPISGHVSLFWYQQALGQGPEFLTYFQNEAQLDKSGLPSDRFFAERPEGSVSTLKIQRTQQEDSAVYLCASSLASVTEAFFGQGTRLTVV.

This clone has more than one count but fewer than ten. The rearrangement uses TRBV4-3 and TRBJ2-6; no clear D gene. Germline assignment: CDR1 LGHNA and CDR2 YSLEER. The CDR3 length is 16 residues. V was trimmed by 1 base and J by 0 bases, leaving 7 bases between them. The CDR3 reads CASSQARASGANVLTF. In DNA, the CDR3 is TGCGCCAGCAGCCAAGCCCGCGCCTCTGGGGCCAACGTCCTGACTTTC.

The chain is built from TRBV5-6 and TRBJ1-6, with no clear D. Germline V gene sequence: CDR1 SGHDT, CDR2 YYEEEE. The V end lost 3 bases, the J end lost 10 bases, and 20 bases lay between the germline ends. The CDR3 extends over 16 amino acids. DNA for the CDR3: TGTGCCAGCAGCTCCACCGGGCCCACGTTGGGCTCACCCCTCCACTTT. As protein: CASSSTGPTLGSPLHF.

The chain recombines TRBV11-3 with TRBJ2-1, with a possible D match to TRBD1 (6 bases). The CDR3 has 16 amino acids. CDR1 SGHNT and CDR2 YENEEA come from the germline V gene. V was cut by 5 bases and J by 0 bases, with 14 bases left in between. The CDR3 spells CASSVAGENSYNEQFF. CDR3 nucleotides: TGTGCCAGCAGCGTAGCAGGGGAGAACTCCTACAATGAGCAGTTCTTC.

CDR3 DNA sequence: TGTGCCAGCAGCTTAAGCGGAAGAGGGAAGACCCAGTACTTC. Protein sequence: CASSLSGRGKTQYF. The chain couples TRBV28 to TRBJ2-5, with a tentative D call TRBD2 (5 bases). Germline lookup yields CDR1 MDHEN and CDR2 SYDVKM. The CDR3 is 14 amino acids. Trimming left V 6 bases short and J 6 bases short, with 17 bases between.

This clone has just one count. The chain combines TRBV6-2 or TRBV6-3 with TRBJ2-7; D not certain. Trimming stripped 0 bases from V and 3 bases from J, with 6 bases between. This CDR3 has 13 residues. From germline, CDR1 is MNHEY and CDR2 SVGEGT. In DNA, the CDR3 is TGTGCCAGCAGTTACTCCTACAGCTACGAGCAGTACTTC. Translated, it gives CASSYSYSYEQYF.

The J gene is TRBJ1-1, the V gene TRBV27, with D maybe TRBD1 (6 bases). Germline V gene lookup returns CDR1 MNHEY and CDR2 SMNVEV (reference sequence). Between the trimmed V and J ends, which lost 6 bases and 1 base, there was a span of 12 bases. The CDR3 is 14 residues long. This chain's CDR3 is CASSRGQSNTEAFF. CDR3 sequence (DNA): TGTGCCAGCAGCCGAGGACAGTCGAACACTGAAGCTTTCTTT.

The chain links TRBV11-3 to TRBJ2-2, with 9 bases identical to TRBD1. J lost 6 bases, V lost 5 bases, and 10 bases had no gene match. The CDR3 loop spans 16 amino acids. The germline CDR1 and CDR2 sequences are SGHNT and YENEEA. Here the CDR3 reads CASSRPGQGFSGELFF. The DNA for the CDR3 is TGTGCCAGCAGCCGCCCGGGACAGGGTTTTTCCGGGGAGCTGTTTTTT.

The V call is TRBV12-3 or TRBV12-4, the J call TRBJ2-7; D might be TRBD2 (5 bases). The V end lost 3 bases, the J end lost 6 bases, and 9 bases lay between the germline ends. This CDR3 spans 12 amino acids. CDR3 nucleotide sequence: TGTGCCAGCAGTTTCTGGAGCGGCGAGCAGTACTTC. The encoded protein is CASSFWSGEQYF.

The chain has TRBV7-8 and TRBJ2-3; D is perhaps TRBD1 or TRBD2 (5 bases each). V was shortened by 6 bases and J by 2 bases, with 9 bases between the two germline ends. There are 13 residues in the CDR3. Germline loops: CDR1 SGHVS, CDR2 FQNEAQ. The CDR3 region is CASRGTSTDTQYF. In nucleotides, the CDR3 is TGTGCCAGCAGGGGGACGTCCACAGATACGCAGTATTTT.

This clone has only one observation. This rearrangement joins TRBV2 to TRBJ2-7; D call uncertain. Trimming pared 5 bases from V and 0 bases from J, leaving 2 bases between. The V gene's germline CDR1 is SNHLY and CDR2 FYNNEI. The CDR3 spans 11 residues. The DNA of the CDR3 is TGTGCCAGCAGTAGCTCCTACGAGCAGTACTTC. This gives the protein CASSSSYEQYF.

V is TRBV2 and J is TRBJ1-1; D ambiguous. The CDR3 spans 16 residues. Per germline, CDR1 SNHLY and CDR2 FYNNEI. V lost 2 bases and J 0 bases, leaving 13 bases between the germline ends. Here the CDR3 reads CASSEHQSEMNTEAFF. CDR3 coding DNA: TGTGCCAGCAGTGAACATCAGAGTGAAATGAACACTGAAGCTTTCTTT.